This T cell receptor (beta chain) is from a study of OX40 agonist ivuxolimab in advanced cancers. Turning to the study itself: Among those treated, three patients had partial responses, one with hepatocellular carcinoma and two with cutaneous melanoma.

Blood draws occurred at baseline, cycle 4 day 1, and cycle 7 day 1. The study's findings and limits: In the 0.1 to 3.0 mg/kg range, CD4+ and CD8+ blood T cells had expanded clonally by week 6. Among the lowest peripheral clonal expansion occurred in 0.1-3.0 mg/kg partial responders.

A word on this clone: The antigen is unknown.

Germline V gene lookup returns CDR1 SGHDT and CDR2 YYEEEE. V was pared by 3 bases and J by 1 base, with 17 bases between. The CDR3 sequence is 18 residues long. Assay used: immunoSEQ multiplex PCR; TCRdb lists only in-frame clones, some missing. Here the sample spans approximately 19,000 clones, about 81% being singletons. The sequence came from an adult with an advanced solid tumor such as melanoma, head and neck, liver or kidney cancer. This sample comprised CD4+ or CD8+ T cells sorted from blood, obtained in a trial of the OX40 agonist ivuxolimab. V usage is TRBV5-6 and J usage is TRBJ2-6, with D hard to call. This CDR3 is CASSWPNIIGSGANVLTF. In DNA, the CDR3 is TGTGCCAGCAGCTGGCCGAATATAATAGGGTCTGGGGCCAACGTCCTGACTTTC.